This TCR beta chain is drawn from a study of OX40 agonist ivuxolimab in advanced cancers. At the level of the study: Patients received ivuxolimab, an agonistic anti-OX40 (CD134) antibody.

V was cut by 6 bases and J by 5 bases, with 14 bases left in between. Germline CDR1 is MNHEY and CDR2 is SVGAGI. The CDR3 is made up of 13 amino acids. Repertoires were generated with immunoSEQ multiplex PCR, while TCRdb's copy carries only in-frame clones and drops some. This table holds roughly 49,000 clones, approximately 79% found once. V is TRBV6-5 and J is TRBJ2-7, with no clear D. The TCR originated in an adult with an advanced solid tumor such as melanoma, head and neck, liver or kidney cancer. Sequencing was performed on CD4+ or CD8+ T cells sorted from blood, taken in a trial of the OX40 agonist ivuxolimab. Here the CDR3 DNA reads TGTGCCAGCAGCCTCCTTAGCTCTGACGAGCAGTACTTC. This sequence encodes CASSLLSSDEQYF.